This note documents a single TCR beta chain sequence. Germline V CDR1 and CDR2: SGHVS, FQNEAQ. The CDR3 is made up of 17 amino acids. J gave up 3 bases and V 3 bases, and 5 bases lay outside the gene matches. It was approximately 280 ng DNA, 25,000 to 35,000 T cell genomes, that went into each replicate PCR of unsorted PBMC. Ten immunoSEQ deep assay plates were used by the authors to sequence unsorted PBMC DNA. Using immunoSEQ multiplex PCR, the repertoire was profiled, and TCRdb retains in-frame clones only, with some absent. The table shows 400,000 to 600,000 clones, with about 80% occurring only once. These data belong to a study of shared clonotypes between healthy human individuals. The wider study: The cohort comprised two women and a few men. Their ages spanned 18 to 49 years.

The sequence was collected from a woman aged 35 to 49 in good health. Some clones in this sample may be carry-over from other donors' samples. Input material: PBMCs. The chain employs TRBV7-8 and TRBJ2-2; the match to TRBD2 covers 12 bases. The CDR3 region is CASSFPLAGGDTGELFF. CDR3 coding DNA: TGTGCCAGCAGCTTCCCACTAGCGGGAGGTGACACCGGGGAGCTGTTTTTT.